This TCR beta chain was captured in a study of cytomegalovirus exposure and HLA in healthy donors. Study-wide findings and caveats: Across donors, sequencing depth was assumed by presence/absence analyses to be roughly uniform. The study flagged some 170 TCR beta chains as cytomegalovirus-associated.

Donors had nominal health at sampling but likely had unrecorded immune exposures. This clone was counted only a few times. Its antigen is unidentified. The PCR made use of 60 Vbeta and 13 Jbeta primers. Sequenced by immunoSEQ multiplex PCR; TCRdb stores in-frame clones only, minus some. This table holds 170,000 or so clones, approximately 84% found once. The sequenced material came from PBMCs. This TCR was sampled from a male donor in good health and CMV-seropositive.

The CDR3 coding sequence is TGTGCCAGCAGTGATGGGACTAGCGCCGCACCATTCACAGATACGCAGTATTTT. This translates into CASSDGTSAAPFTDTQYF. The chain links TRBV25-1 to TRBJ2-3; 10 nucleotides align to TRBD2. V was pared by 3 bases and J by 2 bases, with 11 bases of the junction left unmatched. The germline V gene encodes CDR1 MGHDK and CDR2 SYGVNS. This CDR3 is 18 amino acids long.